Presented here are 16 T cell receptor beta chains from one specimen sequenced in a study of T-cell memory formation after mild COVID-19 listed by TCRdb under 2021. Libraries were made using 5' RACE. The sequencer listed for this sample is Illumina NovaSeq 6000. The raw public data were reprocessed by TCRdb itself: fastp quality trimming at Q25, MiXCR clonotype calling, in-frame beta chains only. Rows merge per CDR3 protein into single entries with the most common DNA and genes. The sample has 430,000 or so distinct CDR3 sequences on record, roughly 23% of them singletons. Approximately 12% of the sample is held by the ten biggest clonotypes. Sample: PBMCs or a T cell subset sorted from them (not recorded which). The receptors derive from an adult woman who had mild COVID-19 (a few samples of this study predate the infection). The sample titles of this study are shuffled in the database, so cell type and time point are left out; the donor was told from shared clones.

In nucleotides, the CDR3 is TGTGCCAGCAGTCTATCCCGGAGCTCCTACAATGAGCAGTTCTTC. Its translation: CASSLSRSSYNEQFF. The V call is TRBV2, the J call TRBJ2-1; no reliable D call. CDR3 length equals 15 residues. The V gene lost 5 bases and the J gene lost 0 bases, with 11 bases spanning the gap. Germline CDR1 reads SNHLY; CDR2 reads FYNNEI.

The rearrangement uses TRBV4-1 and TRBJ2-1; D is unclear. With 2 bases removed from V and 6 bases from J, the gap between germline ends came to 11 bases. CDR1 is MGHRA and CDR2 is YSYEKL in the germline V gene. The CDR3 covers 14 residues. Here the CDR3 DNA reads TGCGCCAGCAGCCAACCGTTTAGTGGCAATGAGCAGTTCTTC. Encoded protein: CASSQPFSGNEQFF.

As concerns this clonotype: A read error may produce the germline difference seen at one junction end. The chain combines TRBV7-7 with TRBJ2-1; 13 bases are a match to TRBD2. This CDR3 contains 19 residues. Looked up from germline, CDR1 is SSHAT and CDR2 is FNYEAQ (reference sequence). The CDR3 region is CASSFPDPGTSGDYNEQFF. DNA of the CDR3: TGTGCTAGCAGCTTTCCCGATCCCGGGACTAGCGGGGACTACAATGAGCAGTTCTTC.

The rearrangement joins TRBV12-3 or TRBV12-4 to TRBJ2-1; 10 bases map to TRBD2. J was trimmed by 3 bases and V by 7 bases; bases with no gene match: 3. CDR3 size: 14 residues. The CDR3: CASTIAGGYNEQFF. As DNA, the CDR3 is TGTGCCAGCACCATAGCGGGGGGCTACAATGAGCAGTTCTTC.

The chain is built from TRBV20-1 and TRBJ2-7, with 12 bases aligning to TRBD2. CDR3 length: 16 residues. V lost 1 base to trimming and J lost 2 bases; unmatched junction nucleotides: 6. Germline V gene sequence: CDR1 DFQATT, CDR2 SNEGSKA (reference sequence). CDR3 DNA: TGCAGTGCTAGAGGTCCTAGCGGGAGGGCCCCCTACGAGCAGTACTTC. This sequence encodes CSARGPSGRAPYEQYF.

This clonotype was observed a few times. The chain is built from TRBV28 and TRBJ2-7; either TRBD1 or TRBD2 may fit D (6 bases each). The CDR3 length is 12 residues. The V end was cut by 4 bases, the J end by 6 bases, with 10 bases between. Germline CDR1 MDHEN, CDR2 SYDVKM. CDR3: CASSSGGGEQYF. The CDR3 bases are TGTGCCAGCAGTTCCGGAGGGGGCGAGCAGTACTTC.

V usage is TRBV28 and J usage is TRBJ1-5; no clear D gene. Germline V CDR1 and CDR2: MDHEN, SYDVKM. The CDR3 runs 15 residues. The ends were cut back, 1 base at V and 6 bases at J, with 13 bases in the middle. CDR3 region: CASSLFRNVSQPQHF. The DNA of the CDR3 is TGTGCCAGCAGTTTATTTAGGAATGTAAGTCAGCCCCAGCATTTT.

The V gene is TRBV5-1, the J gene TRBJ2-1; 9 bases are a match to TRBD1. Germline CDR1 reads SGHRS; CDR2 reads YFSETQ. The CDR3 contains 15 residues. With V trimmed by 4 bases and J by 4 bases, 6 bases remained unmatched. CDR3 in DNA: TGCGCCAGCAGCACAGGGACAGGGAGGTACAATGAGCAGTTCTTC. Its protein product is CASSTGTGRYNEQFF.

The chain couples TRBV19 to TRBJ2-1; TRBD2 might be the D (5 bases). The V end lost 6 bases, the J end lost 7 bases, and 16 bases lay between the germline ends. CDR1 and CDR2 from the germline V gene are LNHDA and SQIVND (reference sequence). This CDR3 region has 14 residues. The CDR3 here is CASRGSGGLNEQFF. For the CDR3, the DNA is TGTGCCAGTAGAGGAAGCGGCGGGCTGAATGAGCAGTTCTTC.

The sample holds a few counts of this clonotype. V usage is TRBV7-9 and J usage is TRBJ2-5; 9 bases agree with TRBD2. The germline gives CDR1 SEHNR, CDR2 FQNEAQ (reference sequence). The ends lost 4 bases at V and 5 bases at J; junction bases unmatched: 5. The CDR3 extends over 14 amino acids. For the CDR3, the DNA is TGTGCCAGCAGCTCAGCGGGGGGCCTGGAGACCCAGTACTTC. Its translation: CASSSAGGLETQYF.

This chain uses TRBV5-1 with TRBJ2-3, with D tentatively TRBD1 (6 bases). Deletions cut 4 bases from V and 5 bases from J, with 11 bases between. The CDR3 is made up of 13 amino acids. CDR1 is SGHRS, CDR2 YFSETQ, per germline. For the CDR3, the DNA is TGCGCCAGCAGCCCCACAGGGCTAGATACGCAGTATTTT. It is translated as CASSPTGLDTQYF.

This rearrangement joins TRBV6-5 to TRBJ1-1; weak D call: TRBD1 (6 bases). Germline CDR1 is MNHEY and CDR2 is SVGAGI. The CDR3 sequence is 17 residues long. V was clipped by 2 bases and J by 0 bases, with 16 bases between them. CDR3 DNA: TGTGCCAGCAGTTACGACGGGACAAGGGGTATGAACACTGAAGCTTTCTTT. Its translation: CASSYDGTRGMNTEAFF.

As regards this clonotype: An end of the junction does not agree with germline; a read error may underlie this. This rearrangement joins TRBV24-1 to TRBJ2-3, with 11 bases matching TRBD2. There are 16 residues in the CDR3. In germline, CDR1 is KGHDR, CDR2 SFDVKD. The CDR3 DNA reads TGTGCCGCCAGTTCCGGGACTAGCGGCAACACAGATACGCAGTATTTT. Its translation is CAASSGTSGNTDTQYF.

V is TRBV7-9 and J is TRBJ2-3; D perhaps matches TRBD2 (6 bases). This CDR3 has 14 amino acids. Germline lookup yields CDR1 SEHNR and CDR2 FQNEAQ (reference sequence). V was clipped by 4 bases and J by 3 bases, with 11 bases between them. In nucleotides, the CDR3 is TGTGCCAGCAGCTCGGTAGCGGATACAGATACGCAGTATTTT. Its translation is CASSSVADTDTQYF.

This clonotype has only a few counts. As DNA, the CDR3 is TGCAGCACCTACAGGGTCGGCAGCGACGAGCAGTACTTC. Translation gives CSTYRVGSDEQYF. The V and J genes are TRBV29-1 and TRBJ2-7; perhaps TRBD1 as D (6 bases). The CDR3 extends over 13 amino acids. Trimming stripped 8 bases from V and 5 bases from J, with 19 bases between. Looked up from germline, CDR1 is SQVTM and CDR2 is ANQGSEA.

This clonotype has a handful of counts. The gene calls are TRBV5-1 and TRBJ2-1; 8 bases line up with TRBD2. The CDR3 spans 12 residues. Germline loops: CDR1 SGHRS, CDR2 YFSETQ. V dropped 2 bases and J dropped 10; count of bases not matched to a gene: 2. For the CDR3, the DNA is TGCGCCAGCAGCTTCGGGACTAGAGAGCAGTTCTTC. Encoded protein: CASSFGTREQFF.